This TCR beta chain was observed in a study of T cell responses to AZD1222 COVID-19 vaccine. Second-dose schedules of about 4 or about 12 weeks were combined. The CDR3 spans 15 residues. Trimming took 6 bases from V and 2 from J, leaving 18 bases between them. CDR1 and CDR2 (germline): SGHTS, YDEGEE. The table came from immunoSEQ multiplex PCR; TCRdb's copy has only in-frame clones and leaves some out. The sample includes tens of thousands of clones, approximately 85% of them seen just once. The V call is TRBV5-8, the J call TRBJ2-7; possible D gene TRBD2, 6 bases. Sequencing was performed on peripheral blood, taken 28 days after the second AZD1222 dose. The receptor comes from an adult who received the AZD1222 COVID-19 vaccine. The CDR3 sequence: CASTRRGKGTYEQYF. The CDR3 DNA is TGTGCCAGCACCCGCCGGGGGAAGGGGACCTACGAGCAGTACTTC.